Shown below are 5 T cell receptor beta chains from a single sample sequenced in a study of cytomegalovirus exposure and HLA in healthy donors (dated by TCRdb to the late 2010s). Library generation was performed with the immunoSEQ multiplex PCR assay. The multiplex PCR relied on a mix of 60 forward primers for TCR Vbeta segments and 13 reverse primers for TCR Jbeta segments. The source is immuneACCESS, and TCRdb retained only in-frame sequences with V and J called. Part of the clones is not carried over; for the studies checked, unresolved V genes explain less than half of this, and the remainder is unexplained. The sample contains under 150,000 clones, about 86% of them found a single time. The ten most abundant clones make up 0.6% to 0.7% of the sample. The sample comprised PBMCs. The receptors were gathered from a man younger than 35 in good health and CMV-seronegative.

This clone was seen only once. The chain recombines TRBV4-3 with TRBJ2-1, with a possible D match to TRBD2 (5 bases). There are 14 residues in the CDR3. Trimming left V 4 bases short and J 4 bases short, with 11 bases between. In germline, CDR1 is LGHNA, CDR2 YSLEER. The CDR3 region is CASSPNGDYNEQFF. CDR3 in DNA: TGCGCCAGCAGCCCCAACGGGGATTACAATGAGCAGTTCTTC.

The J gene is TRBJ2-5, the V gene TRBV5-1; maybe TRBD2 (6 bases). The germline V and J ends were trimmed by 4 bases and 4 bases, with 29 bases remaining between them. Looked up from germline, CDR1 is SGHRS and CDR2 is YFSETQ. This CDR3 region has 19 residues. Here the CDR3 reads CASSPRGGLTSNRRETQYF. Written as DNA, the CDR3 is TGCGCCAGCAGCCCTCGGGGCGGGCTTACTAGCAACCGACGAGAGACCCAGTACTTC.

J is TRBJ1-4 and V is TRBV7-8; D is possibly TRBD1 (5 bases). The CDR3 runs to 18 residues. In germline, CDR1 is SGHVS, CDR2 FQNEAQ. The V and J ends lost 4 bases and 3 bases respectively, with 21 bases between them. The CDR3 sequence is CASSSGRAGLVSNEKLFF. DNA for the CDR3: TGTGCCAGCAGCTCCGGGAGGGCAGGGCTCGTTTCTAATGAAAAACTGTTTTTT.

J is TRBJ1-2 and V is TRBV30; the match to TRBD1 covers 9 bases. The J segment lost 8 bases and the V segment lost 1 base, leaving 8 bases of the junction unmatched. This CDR3 spans 14 amino acids. Germline CDR1 GTSNPN, CDR2 SVGIG (reference sequence). Here the CDR3 DNA reads TGTGCCTGGAGTGGATGGACAGGGGTGGGGGGCTACACCTTC. Encoded protein: CAWSGWTGVGGYTF.

In this sample, this clone turned up once. Other DNA sequences in the sample encode the same CDR3. The gene calls are TRBV27 and TRBJ1-6, with D uncertain. The V end lost 2 bases, the J end lost 7 bases, and 6 bases lay between the germline ends. This CDR3 has 13 residues. From germline, CDR1 is MNHEY and CDR2 SMNVEV (reference sequence). CDR3 sequence reads: CASSLAFNSPLHF. The CDR3 bases are TGTGCCAGCAGTTTAGCGTTCAATTCACCCCTCCACTTT.